This T cell receptor beta chain was retrieved from a study of blood T cell repertoires in COVID-19. Whole-study context: Samples of COVID-19 (acute and convalescent) were obtained from the United States, Italy and Spain. From T cells, B-cell-depleted T cells, or PBMCs came the material, which was cDNA or gDNA.

Participant ages covered roughly 18 to 90 years across 20 to 30 US areas. Resolution of symptoms, clearance, or two negative PCRs was present in recovered Cohort 3 donors. Libraries were prepared by immunoSEQ multiplex PCR; TCRdb keeps only in-frame clonotypes and omits some of them. The data show some 250,000 clones, around 88% seen once. Sequenced: PBMCs or T cells enriched from blood (not recorded which). The receptor was derived from a middle-aged man who had recovered from COVID-19.

The CDR3: CASSVLAGGETQYF. The CDR3 bases are TGTGCCAGCAGCGTTCTAGCGGGGGGAGAGACCCAGTACTTC. The chain employs TRBV9 and TRBJ2-5, with 11 nucleotides matching TRBD2. Losses at the gene ends were 2 bases for V and 4 bases for J; bases not matched to a gene: 1. The CDR3 contains 14 residues. From germline, CDR1 is SGDLS and CDR2 YYNGEE.